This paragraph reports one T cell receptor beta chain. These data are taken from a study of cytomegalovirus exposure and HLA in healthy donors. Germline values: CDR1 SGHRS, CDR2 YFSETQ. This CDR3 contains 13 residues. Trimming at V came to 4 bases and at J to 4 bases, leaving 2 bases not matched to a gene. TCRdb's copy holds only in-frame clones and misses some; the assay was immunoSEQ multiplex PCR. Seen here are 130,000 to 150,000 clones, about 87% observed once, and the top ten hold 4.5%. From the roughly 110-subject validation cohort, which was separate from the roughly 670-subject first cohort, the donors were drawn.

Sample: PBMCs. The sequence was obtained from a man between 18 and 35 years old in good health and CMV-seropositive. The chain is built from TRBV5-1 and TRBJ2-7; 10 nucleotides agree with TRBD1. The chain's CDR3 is CASSRDRGYEQYF. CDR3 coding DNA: TGCGCCAGCAGCCGGGACAGGGGATACGAGCAGTACTTC.